The clone carrying this T cell receptor (beta chain) was detected only a few times. Documented time point: pre-sensitization, week 0. Treatment: therapeutic diphenylcyclopropenone sensitization with weekly scalp DPC. TCRdb re-called the RACE reads through MiXCR, storing one row per CDR3 protein. The sample has more than 250,000 distinct CDR3 sequences, approximately 8.6% seen once. The sample is drawn from a study of human T cells and chemical hapten exposure. The specimen was whole blood, collected in connection with sensitization to the hapten diphenylcyclopropenone (DPC). The clonotype comes from a woman between 35 and 50 years old with alopecia areata. Some clones in this sample may be carry-over from other donors' samples.

DNA for the CDR3: TGTGCCAGCAGCCCGCGAGGGTTTAGCGGGCCCAATGAGCAGTTCTTC. As protein: CASSPRGFSGPNEQFF. The rearrangement joins TRBV7-9 to TRBJ2-1; 7 nucleotides line up with TRBD2. With V trimmed by 5 bases and J by 6 bases, 13 bases remained unmatched. CDR3 size: 16 residues. The germline gives CDR1 SEHNR, CDR2 FQNEAQ (reference sequence).